The present T cell receptor (beta chain) was sequenced within a study of T cells in Graves' hyperthyroidism and ophthalmopathy. RNA transcripts provided the source from which TCR beta CDR3 regions were amplified. Initially, a first-round RT-PCR of the TCR CDR3 employed the HTBI primer set. TCRdb used MiXCR to reprocess the multiplex PCR reads, holding one entry per CDR3 protein. Of 300,000 to 350,000 distinct CDR3 sequences in the sample, approximately 13% were seen once. This TCR came from a woman in her twenties or thirties with Graves' hyperthyroidism. Material for sequencing was blood.

DNA for the CDR3: TGTGCCAGCAGTCGAGATCCGCGGGGTAGAGGAGAGCAGTACTTC. Its protein is CASSRDPRGRGEQYF. V is TRBV7-9 and J is TRBJ2-7; D might be TRBD2 (6 bases). The CDR3 spans 15 residues. Trimming pared 6 bases from V and 7 bases from J, leaving 22 bases between. CDR1 and CDR2 (germline): SEHNR, FQNEAQ (reference sequence).